Presented here are 32 T cell receptor beta chains from one specimen sequenced in a study of monozygotic twins with inflammatory bowel disease. From the 5' RACE reads, TCRdb lists one entry per CDR3 protein and no DNA. This listing includes under 350,000 distinct CDR3 sequences. What was sequenced was blood. These receptors all come from a human donor with ulcerative colitis or Crohn's disease, or a healthy co-twin of an affected twin (not recorded which).

J is TRBJ2-5 and V is TRBV7-2; TCRdb's D call of TRBD1 is untestable without DNA. The CDR3 covers 14 residues. Looked up from germline, CDR1 is SGHTA and CDR2 is FQGNSA. The CDR3 reads CASSFGPNQETQYF.

The J gene is TRBJ1-5, the V gene TRBV20-1; lacking DNA, the TRBD1 call made by TCRdb goes unchecked. There are 14 residues in the CDR3. Per germline, CDR1 DFQATT and CDR2 SNEGSKA (reference sequence). This CDR3 is CSAPGTGDNQPQHF.

The chain is built from TRBV6-1 and TRBJ2-2; TCRdb returns TRBD2, unconfirmable since there is no DNA. Germline CDR1 MNHNS, CDR2 SASEGT. The CDR3 loop spans 12 amino acids. The CDR3 is CASKRASGELFF.

The J gene is TRBJ2-7, the V gene TRBV4-3. There are 14 residues in the CDR3. Germline V lookup: CDR1 LGHNA, CDR2 YSLEER. CDR3: CASSQENRDYEQYF.

The rearrangement joins TRBV10-2 to TRBJ1-6. CDR1 WSHSY and CDR2 SAAADI come from the germline V gene. The CDR3 loop spans 14 amino acids. The chain's CDR3 is CASSESGSNSPLHF.

This rearrangement joins TRBV27 to TRBJ2-2; TCRdb returns TRBD1, unconfirmable since there is no DNA. Germline CDR1 is MNHEY and CDR2 is SMNVEV (reference sequence). This CDR3 spans 16 amino acids. CDR3: CASSFGAGVIVGELFF.

The V and J genes are TRBV20-1 and TRBJ2-7; with no DNA, the TCRdb D assignment of TRBD2 cannot be verified. This CDR3 comprises 14 residues. CDR1 is DFQATT and CDR2 is SNEGSKA in the germline V gene (reference sequence). The CDR3 is CSATLWEYSYEQYF.

CDR3 loop: CASSRRQGENTQYF. This sequence joins TRBV7-2 and TRBJ2-3; TCRdb proposes TRBD1, but this gene call is untestable without DNA. Germline loops: CDR1 SGHTA, CDR2 FQGNSA. The CDR3 totals 14 residues.

The chain employs TRBV2 and TRBJ2-1; the TRBD2 assignment by TCRdb is unverifiable without DNA. CDR3 size: 15 residues. Germline V CDR1 and CDR2: SNHLY, FYNNEI. CDR3 loop: CASRRTSGLYNEQFF.

CDR3 region: CASRLDGANEKLFF. The chain couples TRBV28 to TRBJ1-4. Germline lookup yields CDR1 MDHEN and CDR2 SYDVKM. This CDR3 has 14 amino acids.

The gene calls are TRBV27 and TRBJ1-5. The germline CDR1 and CDR2 sequences are MNHEY and SMNVEV (reference sequence). This CDR3 region has 13 residues. This CDR3 reads CASSSAPNQPQHF.

The J gene is TRBJ2-7, the V gene TRBV7-2; TCRdb outputs TRBD1, but without DNA this stays unchecked. Germline lookup yields CDR1 SGHTA and CDR2 FQGNSA. The CDR3 is 13 amino acids. The CDR3 loop is CASSPGGTHEQYF.

The V and J genes are TRBV6-5 and TRBJ1-4. This CDR3 is built from 15 residues. Germline V gives CDR1 MNHEY, CDR2 SVGAGI. CDR3 sequence reads: CASSYQGGGDEKLFF.

The rearrangement uses TRBV28 and TRBJ2-1; with no DNA, the TCRdb D assignment of TRBD2 cannot be verified. The germline gives CDR1 MDHEN, CDR2 SYDVKM. The CDR3 length is 16 residues. This CDR3 is CASRYTSGYYYNEQFF.

The chain carries TRBV5-1 and TRBJ2-7; with no DNA, the TCRdb D assignment of TRBD2 cannot be verified. The germline V gene has CDR1 SGHRS and CDR2 YFSETQ. CDR3 length equals 15 residues. CDR3 region: CANLSRHFTPQPKYF.

V gene TRBV5-5 combines with J gene TRBJ2-3; TCRdb's assignment of TRBD1 cannot be checked, as there is no DNA. The CDR3 sequence is 18 residues long. In germline, CDR1 is SGHKS, CDR2 YYEKEE (reference sequence). CDR3 sequence: CASSLRDSRPSSTDTQYF.

CDR3 amino acids: CRPTPGLKVVDEQFF. The V call is TRBV20-1, the J call TRBJ2-1; TCRdb's assignment of TRBD2 cannot be checked, as there is no DNA. The CDR3 contains 15 residues. From germline, CDR1 is DFQATT and CDR2 SNEGSKA (reference sequence).

CDR3 loop: CASSPGGTGLEQYF. The V call is TRBV18, the J call TRBJ2-7; TCRdb indicates TRBD1, and absent DNA this call remains unverified. The CDR3 contains 14 residues. From germline, CDR1 is KGHSH and CDR2 LQKENI.

The genes are TRBV20-1 and TRBJ1-5; TCRdb lists TRBD1, though no DNA is available to test this call. The length of the CDR3 is 14 residues. The germline CDR1 and CDR2 sequences are DFQATT and SNEGSKA (reference sequence). Here the CDR3 reads CSAPGTGNNQPQHF.

V and J are TRBV15 and TRBJ2-5. This CDR3 has 11 amino acids. Germline assignment: CDR1 LNHNV and CDR2 YYDKDF (reference sequence). This chain's CDR3 is CATSKGETQYF.

The chain couples TRBV12-3 or TRBV12-4 to TRBJ2-3; TCRdb's D call, TRBD1, is unchecked because there is no DNA. This CDR3 contains 15 residues. The CDR3: CASSFSGQGVDTQYF.

The chain links TRBV7-2 to TRBJ1-2. Per germline, CDR1 SGHTA and CDR2 FQGNSA. The CDR3 is made up of 17 amino acids. CDR3: CASSSFGINLLGYGYTF.

The chain uses TRBV7-8 and TRBJ2-3; the D call from TCRdb, TRBD2, cannot be confirmed without DNA. The CDR3 runs 19 residues. Germline CDR1 is SGHVS and CDR2 is FQNEAQ. CDR3: CASSPGGRVLRESTDTQYF.

This chain connects TRBV20-1 to TRBJ2-7; TCRdb reports TRBD1, a call that lacks DNA to check it against. This CDR3 has 18 residues. CDR1 is DFQATT and CDR2 is SNEGSKA in the germline V gene (reference sequence). The CDR3 loop reads CSASRLFRDSRSSYEQYF.

The chain carries TRBV7-9 and TRBJ2-7; TCRdb's assignment of TRBD2 cannot be checked, as there is no DNA. This CDR3 region has 14 residues. Germline assignment: CDR1 SEHNR and CDR2 FQNEAQ (reference sequence). The CDR3 sequence: CASSSGLVVYEQYF. Looking up the rest from reference TRBV7-9 and TRBJ2-7 gives the full variable domain: DTGVSQNPRHKITKRGQNVTFRCDPISEHNRLYWYRQTLGQGPEFLTYFQNEAQLEKSRLLSDRFSAERPKGSFSTLEIQRTEQGDSAMYLCASSSGLVVYEQYFGPGTRLTVT.

V is TRBV19 and J is TRBJ2-5; the TCRdb call, TRBD1, lacks DNA for checking. The CDR3 sequence is 15 residues long. Germline values: CDR1 LNHDA, CDR2 SQIVND (reference sequence). The CDR3 loop reads CASTRGRSNRETQYF.

This chain links TRBV7-2 with TRBJ1-1; TCRdb calls TRBD1, which cannot be checked without DNA. Germline V gene lookup returns CDR1 SGHTA and CDR2 FQGNSA. This CDR3 has 15 amino acids. This chain's CDR3 is CASLAPGQGAAEAFF.

V and J are TRBV20-1 and TRBJ1-2. The CDR3 is 14 amino acids. The germline gives CDR1 DFQATT, CDR2 SNEGSKA (reference sequence). The chain's CDR3 is CSARARGANYGYTF.

The CDR3 region is CASSSDRSEQFF. V usage is TRBV7-2 and J usage is TRBJ2-1; with no DNA, the TCRdb D assignment of TRBD1 cannot be verified. Germline loops: CDR1 SGHTA, CDR2 FQGNSA. The CDR3 extends over 12 amino acids.

The gene calls are TRBV28 and TRBJ1-6; TCRdb gives TRBD1 as the D gene, but with no DNA this cannot be confirmed. CDR1 is MDHEN and CDR2 is SYDVKM in the germline V gene. This CDR3 spans 16 amino acids. The CDR3 sequence: CASGRTGQAHNSPLHF.

This CDR3 reads CASSLVTNTGELFF. The chain recombines TRBV7-2 with TRBJ2-2. CDR3 length: 14 amino acids. Germline V gives CDR1 SGHTA, CDR2 FQGNSA.

V is TRBV25-1 and J is TRBJ2-1. The V gene's germline CDR1 is MGHDK and CDR2 SYGVNS. The CDR3 length is 14 residues. CDR3 sequence reads: CASSVVWSYNEQFF.